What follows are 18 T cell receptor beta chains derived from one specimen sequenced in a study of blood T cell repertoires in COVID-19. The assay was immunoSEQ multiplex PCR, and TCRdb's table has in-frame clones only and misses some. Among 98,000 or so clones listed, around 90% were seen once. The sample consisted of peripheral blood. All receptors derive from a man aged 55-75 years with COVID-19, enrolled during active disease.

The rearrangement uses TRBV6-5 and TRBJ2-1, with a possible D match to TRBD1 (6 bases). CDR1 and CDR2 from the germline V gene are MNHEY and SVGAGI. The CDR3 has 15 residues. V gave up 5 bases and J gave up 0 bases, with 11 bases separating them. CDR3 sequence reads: CASSPTGFSYNEQFF. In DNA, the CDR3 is TGTGCCAGCAGTCCGACAGGTTTCTCCTACAATGAGCAGTTCTTC.

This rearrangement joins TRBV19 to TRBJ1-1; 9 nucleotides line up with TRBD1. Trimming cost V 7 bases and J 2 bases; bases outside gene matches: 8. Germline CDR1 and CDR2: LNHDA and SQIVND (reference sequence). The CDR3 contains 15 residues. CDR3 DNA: TGTGCCAGTACGTTACAGGGGGCTATCAACACTGAAGCTTTCTTT. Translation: CASTLQGAINTEAFF.

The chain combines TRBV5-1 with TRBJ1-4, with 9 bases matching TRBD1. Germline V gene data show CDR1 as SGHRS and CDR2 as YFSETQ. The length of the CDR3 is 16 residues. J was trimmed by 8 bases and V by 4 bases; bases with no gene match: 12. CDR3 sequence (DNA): TGCGCCAGCAGCGCCGGACAGGGGATATTAAGGGAAAAACTGTTTTTT. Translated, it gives CASSAGQGILREKLFF.

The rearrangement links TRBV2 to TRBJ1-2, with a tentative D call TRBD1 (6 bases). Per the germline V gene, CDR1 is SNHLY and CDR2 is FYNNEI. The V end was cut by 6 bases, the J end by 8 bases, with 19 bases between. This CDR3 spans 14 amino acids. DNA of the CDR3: TGTGCCAGCAGCAGCTCAGGGGACCTCTACGGCTACACCTTC. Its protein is CASSSSGDLYGYTF.

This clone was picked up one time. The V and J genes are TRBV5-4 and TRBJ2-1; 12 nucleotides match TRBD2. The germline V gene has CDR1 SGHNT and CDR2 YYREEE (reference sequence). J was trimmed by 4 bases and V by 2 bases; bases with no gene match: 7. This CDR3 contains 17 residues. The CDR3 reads CASSFPTSGSRYNEQFF. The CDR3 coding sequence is TGTGCCAGCAGCTTTCCGACTAGCGGGAGCAGGTACAATGAGCAGTTCTTC.

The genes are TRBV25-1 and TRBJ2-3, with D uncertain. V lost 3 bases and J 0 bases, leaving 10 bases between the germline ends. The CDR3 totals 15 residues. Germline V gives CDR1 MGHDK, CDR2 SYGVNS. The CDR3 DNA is TGTGCCAGCAGTGACCCCGGGTTTAGCACAGATACGCAGTATTTT. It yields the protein CASSDPGFSTDTQYF.

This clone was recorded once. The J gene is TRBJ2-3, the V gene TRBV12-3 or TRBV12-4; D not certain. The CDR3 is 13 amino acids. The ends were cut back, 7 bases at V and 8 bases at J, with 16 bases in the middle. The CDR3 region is CASTLYGRVTQYF. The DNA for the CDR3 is TGTGCCAGCACCCTTTACGGTCGGGTTACGCAGTATTTT.

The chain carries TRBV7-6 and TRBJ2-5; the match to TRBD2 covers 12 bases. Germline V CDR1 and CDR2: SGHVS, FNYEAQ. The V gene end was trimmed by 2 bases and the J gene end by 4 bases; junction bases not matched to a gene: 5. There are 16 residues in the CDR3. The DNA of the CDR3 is TGTGCCAGCAGCTTAAGGCTAGCGGGAGGGGGAGAGACCCAGTACTTC. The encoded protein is CASSLRLAGGGETQYF. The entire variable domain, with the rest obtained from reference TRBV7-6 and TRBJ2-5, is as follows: GAGVSQSPRYKVTKRGQDVALRCDPISGHVSLYWYRQALGQGPEFLTYFNYEAQQDKSGLPNDRFSAERPEGSISTLTIQRTEQRDSAMYRCASSLRLAGGGETQYFGPGTRLLVL.

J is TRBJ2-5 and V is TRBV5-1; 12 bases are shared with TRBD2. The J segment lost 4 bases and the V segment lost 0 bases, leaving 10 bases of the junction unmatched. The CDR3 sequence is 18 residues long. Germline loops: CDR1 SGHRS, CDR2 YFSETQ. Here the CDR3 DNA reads TGCGCCAGCAGCTTGGGACTAGCGGGAGATGGAGTGAGAGAGACCCAGTACTTC. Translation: CASSLGLAGDGVRETQYF.

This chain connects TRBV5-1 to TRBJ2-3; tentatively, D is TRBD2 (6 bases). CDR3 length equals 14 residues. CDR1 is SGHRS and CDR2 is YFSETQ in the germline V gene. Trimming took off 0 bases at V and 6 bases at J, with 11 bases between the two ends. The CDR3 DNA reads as TGCGCCAGCAGCTTGGAGGCTCGGGGGGATACGCAGTATTTT. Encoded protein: CASSLEARGDTQYF.

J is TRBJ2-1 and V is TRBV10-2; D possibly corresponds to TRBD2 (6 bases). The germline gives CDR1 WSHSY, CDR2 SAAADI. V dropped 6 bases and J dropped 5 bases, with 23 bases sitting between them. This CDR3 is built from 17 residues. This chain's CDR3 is CASRHHWDSRQNNEQFF. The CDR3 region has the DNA TGCGCCAGCAGGCACCATTGGGACTCACGACAAAACAATGAGCAGTTCTTC.

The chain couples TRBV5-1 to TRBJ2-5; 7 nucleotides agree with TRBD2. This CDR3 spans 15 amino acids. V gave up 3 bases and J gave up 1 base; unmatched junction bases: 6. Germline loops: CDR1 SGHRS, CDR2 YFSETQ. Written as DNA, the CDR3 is TGCGCCAGCAGCTCCTGGGGGGGTACCCAAGAGACCCAGTACTTC. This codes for CASSSWGGTQETQYF.

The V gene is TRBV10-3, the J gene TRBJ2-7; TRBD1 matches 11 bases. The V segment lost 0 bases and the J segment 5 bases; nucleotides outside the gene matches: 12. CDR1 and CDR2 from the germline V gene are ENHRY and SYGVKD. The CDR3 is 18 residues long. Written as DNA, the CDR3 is TGTGCCATCAGTGAGTCGGTTGGACAGGGGGCGCGGACCAACGAGCAGTACTTC. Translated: CAISESVGQGARTNEQYF.

The CDR3 region has the DNA TGTGCCAGCAGCCCAGGACAGGGTTGGGGCAATGAGCAGTTCTTC. Its translation: CASSPGQGWGNEQFF. The genes are TRBV7-2 and TRBJ2-1; 8 bases are shared with TRBD1. This CDR3 comprises 15 residues. Germline CDR1 SGHTA, CDR2 FQGNSA. V was pared by 5 bases and J by 6 bases, with 9 bases of the junction left unmatched. Supplemented by reference TRBV7-2 and TRBJ2-1, the full variable domain reads GAGVSQSPSNKVTEKGKDVELRCDPISGHTALYWYRQSLGQGLEFLIYFQGNSAPDKSGLPSDRFSAERTGGSVSTLTIQRTQQEDSAVYLCASSPGQGWGNEQFFGPGTRLTVL.

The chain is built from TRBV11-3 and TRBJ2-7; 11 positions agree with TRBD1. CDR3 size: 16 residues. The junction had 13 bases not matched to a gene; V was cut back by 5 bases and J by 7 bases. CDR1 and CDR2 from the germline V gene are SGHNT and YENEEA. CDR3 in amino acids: CASSPDSGTGGWEQYF. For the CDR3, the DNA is TGTGCCAGCAGCCCAGACTCCGGGACAGGGGGGTGGGAGCAGTACTTC.

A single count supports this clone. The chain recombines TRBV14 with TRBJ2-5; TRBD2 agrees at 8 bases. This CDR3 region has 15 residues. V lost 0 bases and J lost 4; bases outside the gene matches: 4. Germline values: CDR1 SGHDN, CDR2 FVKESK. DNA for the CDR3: TGTGCCAGCAGCCAAGACCTAGCGGGTTTAGAGACCCAGTACTTC. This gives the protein CASSQDLAGLETQYF.

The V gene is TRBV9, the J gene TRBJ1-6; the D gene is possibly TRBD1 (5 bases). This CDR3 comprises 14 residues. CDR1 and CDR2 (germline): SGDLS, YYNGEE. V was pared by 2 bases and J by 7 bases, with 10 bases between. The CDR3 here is CASSVGTANSPLHF. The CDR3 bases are TGTGCCAGCAGCGTCGGGACTGCCAATTCACCCCTCCACTTT.

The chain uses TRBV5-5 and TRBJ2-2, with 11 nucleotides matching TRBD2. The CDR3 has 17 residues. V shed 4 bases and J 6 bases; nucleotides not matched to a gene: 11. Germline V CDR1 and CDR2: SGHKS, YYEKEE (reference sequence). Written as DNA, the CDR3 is TGTGCCAGCAGCGCATGGCCGGGACTAGCGGTATCCGGGGAGCTGTTTTTT. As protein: CASSAWPGLAVSGELFF.